The clone carrying this TCR beta chain occurred a few times. Its target is not known. The method was immunoSEQ multiplex PCR; TCRdb's version includes in-frame clones alone and lacks a portion of them. The sample carries 120,000 or so clones, 85% to 90% recorded once. This sample was included in a study of T cell responses to AZD1222 COVID-19 vaccine. For the study at large: Second doses that came at about 4 or about 12 weeks were put together.

Study-wide findings and caveats: All repertoire sampling was performed exclusively after the peak T cell response. At baseline, seropositivity was found in only 5 to 7 AZD1222 recipients. The donor cohort was predominantly white British with a female majority, and clonal diversity may have been underestimated.

Germline CDR1 reads MNHEY; CDR2 reads SVGAGI. There are 14 residues in the CDR3. V dropped 4 bases and J dropped 3 bases, with 10 bases sitting between them. V and J are TRBV6-5 and TRBJ1-5; TRBD1 might be the D (6 bases). This specimen was peripheral blood, taken on day 0 of AZD1222 vaccination. The source is an adult in good health. CDR3 region: CASSSDRPNQPQHF. DNA of the CDR3: TGTGCCAGCAGTTCGGACAGACCCAATCAGCCCCAGCATTTT.